The rows below give T cell receptor beta chains drawn from one sample of a study of T cells after yellow fever vaccination. One entry per CDR3 protein, called by TCRdb with MiXCR from the 5' RACE reads. Of fewer than 450,000 distinct CDR3 sequences listed, around 8.1% were seen once; the top ten hold roughly a sixth. This specimen was PBMCs, taken around 45 days after the first yellow fever vaccination. Receptors were obtained from a man between 18 and 35 years old who received the YFV17D yellow fever vaccine. Both conserved end residues are part of each CDR3. Each record gives: V gene, clone size, J gene, D gene, CDR3 protein, CDR3 DNA. The D gene is left open where the match is weak. A clone size is listed for some rows: how often the clone was seen (once, few, many), or a class if it is expanded.

v_call: TRBV20-1; clone_size: .; j_call: TRBJ1-5; d_call: .; cdr3_aa: CSAKRGFGGEEPQHF; cdr3_nt: TGCAGTGCCAAGAGGGGTTTTGGGGGGGAGGAGCCCCAGCATTTT
v_call: TRBV5-1; clone_size: few; j_call: TRBJ2-2; d_call: .; cdr3_aa: CASSTGSGTNTGELFF; cdr3_nt: TGCGCCAGCAGCACCGGGAGTGGGACGAACACCGGGGAGCTGTTTTTT
v_call: TRBV18; clone_size: .; j_call: TRBJ1-1; d_call: .; cdr3_aa: CASSPVMNTEAFF; cdr3_nt: TGTGCCAGCTCACCCGTAATGAACACTGAAGCTTTCTTT
v_call: TRBV7-3; clone_size: .; j_call: TRBJ2-3; d_call: TRBD2; cdr3_aa: CASSALAGATDTQYF; cdr3_nt: TGTGCCAGCAGCGCACTAGCGGGGGCCACAGATACGCAGTATTTT
v_call: TRBV7-8; clone_size: few; j_call: TRBJ1-1; d_call: .; cdr3_aa: CASSPSVTEAFF; cdr3_nt: TGTGCCAGCAGCCCCAGCGTCACTGAAGCTTTCTTT
v_call: TRBV5-4; clone_size: .; j_call: TRBJ1-2; d_call: .; cdr3_aa: CASALSDSYGYTF; cdr3_nt: TGTGCCAGCGCCCTATCGGACAGTTATGGCTACACCTTC
v_call: TRBV7-2; clone_size: .; j_call: TRBJ1-6; d_call: TRBD1; cdr3_aa: CASSPRQGRNNSPLHF; cdr3_nt: TGTGCCAGCAGCCCACGACAGGGACGGAATAATTCACCCCTCCACTTT
v_call: TRBV4-3; clone_size: .; j_call: TRBJ2-2; d_call: .; cdr3_aa: CASSPGLGVTGELFF; cdr3_nt: TGCGCCAGCAGCCCAGGATTAGGAGTCACCGGGGAGCTGTTTTTT
v_call: TRBV20-1; clone_size: few; j_call: TRBJ1-4; d_call: .; cdr3_aa: CSASGGEVKLFF; cdr3_nt: TGCAGTGCTAGCGGGGGAGAGGTAAAACTGTTTTTT
v_call: TRBV25-1; clone_size: few; j_call: TRBJ2-5; d_call: TRBD2; cdr3_aa: CASSESTSGGTQYF; cdr3_nt: TGTGCCAGCAGTGAATCGACTAGCGGGGGTACCCAGTACTTC
v_call: TRBV11-2; clone_size: few; j_call: TRBJ2-1; d_call: .; cdr3_aa: CASSFALAPYNEQFF; cdr3_nt: TGTGCCAGCAGCTTCGCGCTAGCTCCCTACAATGAGCAGTTCTTC
v_call: TRBV5-6; clone_size: few; j_call: TRBJ2-5; d_call: .; cdr3_aa: CASSLDFPGTQYF; cdr3_nt: TGTGCCAGCAGCTTGGATTTCCCCGGGACCCAGTACTTC
v_call: TRBV4-2; clone_size: many; j_call: TRBJ2-3; d_call: .; cdr3_aa: CASSQGTANTDTQYF; cdr3_nt: TGTGCCAGCAGCCAAGGGACGGCGAACACAGATACGCAGTATTTT
v_call: TRBV14; clone_size: many; j_call: TRBJ2-4; d_call: TRBD2; cdr3_aa: CASSQDRLAGATIQYF; cdr3_nt: TGTGCCAGCAGCCAAGATCGCCTAGCGGGGGCTACCATTCAGTACTTC
v_call: TRBV20-1; clone_size: few; j_call: TRBJ2-1; d_call: TRBD2; cdr3_aa: CSAARGGSYNEQFF; cdr3_nt: TGCAGTGCCGCCCGGGGGGGCTCCTACAATGAGCAGTTCTTC
v_call: TRBV19; clone_size: .; j_call: TRBJ2-1; d_call: TRBD2; cdr3_aa: CASRPGLANNEQFF; cdr3_nt: TGTGCCAGTAGGCCGGGACTAGCGAACAATGAGCAGTTCTTC
v_call: TRBV10-3; clone_size: few; j_call: TRBJ2-1; d_call: TRBD2; cdr3_aa: CAIRGTSGGHNEQFF; cdr3_nt: TGTGCCATCAGGGGGACTAGCGGGGGCCACAATGAGCAGTTCTTC
v_call: TRBV7-2; clone_size: .; j_call: TRBJ1-5; d_call: .; cdr3_aa: CASSSSAGGSNQPQHF; cdr3_nt: TGTGCCAGCAGCTCCTCTGCGGGAGGGAGCAATCAGCCCCAGCATTTT
v_call: TRBV13; clone_size: few; j_call: TRBJ2-3; d_call: .; cdr3_aa: CASSRQITDTQYF; cdr3_nt: TGTGCCAGCAGCCGACAGATCACAGATACGCAGTATTTT
v_call: TRBV4-1; clone_size: .; j_call: TRBJ2-3; d_call: .; cdr3_aa: CASSQQPGADTDTQYF; cdr3_nt: TGCGCCAGCAGCCAACAACCAGGGGCCGACACAGATACGCAGTATTTT
v_call: TRBV4-1; clone_size: .; j_call: TRBJ2-2; d_call: .; cdr3_aa: CASSQVGVSNTGELFF; cdr3_nt: TGCGCCAGCAGCCAAGTCGGGGTTTCGAACACCGGGGAGCTGTTTTTT
v_call: TRBV7-2; clone_size: few; j_call: TRBJ2-3; d_call: TRBD2; cdr3_aa: CASSSATSDSTDTQYF; cdr3_nt: TGTGCCAGCAGCTCGGCCACTAGCGACAGCACAGATACGCAGTATTTT
v_call: TRBV5-6; clone_size: few; j_call: TRBJ2-3; d_call: .; cdr3_aa: CASSVRDTQYF; cdr3_nt: TGTGCCAGCAGCGTGAGGGATACGCAGTATTTT